The present TCR beta chain was sequenced within a study of early T cells in non-severe SARS-CoV-2 infection (dated by TCRdb to the early 2020s). Context from the whole study: Bulk RNA from unsorted whole blood was used for TCR sequencing, so alpha and beta chains could not be paired. Overall results and qualifications from the work: Matching against VDJdb was skewed toward anti-spike CD8 responses, likely underestimated virus-specific expansions, and missed private and CD4 specificities.

The CDR3 sequence holds 14 residues, the cysteine and phenylalanine included. Kept here is only the CDR3 DNA, which spans 42 bases and is read in frame from base 1. V is reduced by 3 bases and J by 8 bases, leaving a spacing of 14 bases between them. In the germline V gene, CDR1 corresponds to LGHNA and CDR2 to YSLEER. This was a case-control study nested in a cohort of healthcare workers in London, UK, who had nasopharyngeal swab PCR tests and blood samples taken every week. Healthcare workers were recruited during the week of the UK lockdown, between 23 and 31 March 2020, and followed weekly for up to roughly 15 weeks. This clonotype was seen ten or more times. Its cognate antigen has yet to be identified. No qualities accompany the bases; no much larger clone lies one base away. Receptors were amplified or captured by 5' RACE. Sequencing was carried out with a NextSeq 500. To correct for sequencing error and PCR bias, the TCR library protocol tagged individual cDNA molecules with unique molecular identifiers. Both TCR alpha and beta chains were sequenced, and tight co-correlation was observed between alpha and beta sequence abundances in each sample. In the source study's methods: Decombinator V4 was used to annotate TCR sequences for V gene, J gene and CDR3. TCRs were defined as expanded if a significant change between any two time points was detected under a Poisson model with p below 0.0001. TCR abundances were normalised to the total number of TCRs sequenced in each sample and reported as counts per million. MAIT TCRs were defined by TRAV1-2 paired with TRAJ12, TRAJ20 or TRAJ33, and iNKT TCRs by TRAV10 paired with TRAJ18. VDJdb, accessed on 1 November 2021, was searched for TCRs annotated for CMV, EBV and SARS-CoV-2, and TCRs annotated for more than one antigen were excluded. The raw public data were reprocessed by TCRdb itself: fastp quality trimming at Q25, MiXCR clonotype calling, in-frame beta chains only. Here each entry gathers all rows of one CDR3 protein and keeps the most common genes and DNA. These V and J calls are TCRdb output, not the study's own analysis. The sample data list tens of thousands of distinct CDR3 sequences, and over 5% of these were observed just once. Of the sample, roughly 7% is held by the ten largest clones.

Material for sequencing was whole blood. The rearrangement combines TRBV4-3 with TRBJ2-1, with the D gene not confidently named. This receptor was obtained from an adult who was a healthcare worker with PCR-confirmed SARS-CoV-2 infection or an uninfected control (not recorded which). The bases are TGCGCCAGCAGCCACGCTGGGCAGCCCGATGAGCAGTTCTTC. This is translated as CASSHAGQPDEQFF.